Detailed here is one T cell receptor (beta chain). Its antigen is not known. The data belong to a study of cytomegalovirus exposure and HLA in healthy donors. Notes on the study in general: DRB1 had the most TCR associations and HLA-C the fewest, a later analysis found, with rates varying by HLA locus. Based on reports, TCR beta sequences accurately predicted HLA-A and HLA-B alleles for most subjects. Listed as cytomegalovirus-associated were 164 TCR beta chains.

The primer mix had 60 Vbeta and 13 Jbeta primers. The protocol was immunoSEQ multiplex PCR, while the TCRdb copy is restricted to in-frame clones and leaves out a portion. This sample has over 30,000 clones, with 75% to 85% found just once. The germline V gene has CDR1 MNHNS and CDR2 SASEGT. Trimming took off 6 bases at V and 0 bases at J, with 12 bases between the two ends. The CDR3 contains 15 residues. The sample was PBMCs. The chain is built from TRBV6-1 and TRBJ2-1; perhaps TRBD2 as D (7 bases). This receptor was taken from a woman aged 18-35 years in good health and CMV-seronegative. The CDR3: CASSPGEGSYNEQFF. The CDR3 coding sequence is TGTGCCAGCAGCCCAGGGGAGGGCTCCTACAATGAGCAGTTCTTC.